The clone carrying this T cell receptor beta chain was seen ten or more times. TCRdb independently ran MiXCR on the RT-PCR reads; one entry per CDR3 protein. Found here are hundreds of thousands of distinct CDR3 sequences, 14% of them singletons; the top ten hold 3.6%. Trimming left V 4 bases short and J 7 bases short, with 18 bases between. In germline, CDR1 is SGHRS, CDR2 YFSETQ. The CDR3 has 15 amino acids. This TCR came from a female donor in good health, serving as a healthy control. The chain recombines TRBV5-1 with TRBJ2-1; tentative D call: TRBD2 (6 bases). Sequencing used memory CD4+ T cells from blood. The CDR3 DNA follows: TGCGCCAGCAGCCTGGGACTCCGGGTTTCAAATGAGCAGTTCTTC. Translating gives CASSLGLRVSNEQFF.